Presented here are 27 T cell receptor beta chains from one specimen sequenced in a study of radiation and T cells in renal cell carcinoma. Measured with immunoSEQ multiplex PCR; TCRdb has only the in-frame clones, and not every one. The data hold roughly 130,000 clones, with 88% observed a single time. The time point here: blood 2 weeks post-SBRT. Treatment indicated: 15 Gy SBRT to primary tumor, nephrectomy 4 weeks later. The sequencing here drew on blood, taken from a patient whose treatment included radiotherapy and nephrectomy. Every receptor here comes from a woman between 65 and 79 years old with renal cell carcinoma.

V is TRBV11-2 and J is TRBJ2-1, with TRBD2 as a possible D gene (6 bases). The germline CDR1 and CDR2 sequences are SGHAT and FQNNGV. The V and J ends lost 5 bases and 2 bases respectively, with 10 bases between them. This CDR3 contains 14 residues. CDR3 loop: CASSRGATYNEQFF. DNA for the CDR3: TGTGCCAGCAGCCGCGGGGCTACCTACAATGAGCAGTTCTTC.

Here the CDR3 DNA reads TGTGCCAGCAGCCCCCGGACTAGCGGGGTAAGCACAGATACGCAGTATTTT. Amino acids: CASSPRTSGVSTDTQYF. V usage is TRBV4-2 and J usage is TRBJ2-3, with 12 bases fitting TRBD2. Germline trimming cut 4 bases from V and 0 bases from J; bases unmatched to any gene: 5. This CDR3 has 17 amino acids. CDR1 is LGHNA and CDR2 is YNFKEQ in the germline V gene.

The CDR3: CASSPSHGPLHF. The DNA of the CDR3 is TGTGCCAGCAGTCCCTCCCACGGCCCCCTCCACTTT. This chain joins TRBV28 and TRBJ1-6, with unresolved D. The V end lost 5 bases, the J end lost 13 bases, and 12 bases lay between the germline ends. The germline V gene encodes CDR1 MDHEN and CDR2 SYDVKM. CDR3 length: 12 residues. The full variable domain, completed using reference TRBV28 and TRBJ1-6, is DVKVTQSSRYLVKRTGEKVFLECVQDMDHENMFWYRQDPGLGLRLIYFSYDVKMKEKGDIPEGYSVSREKKERFSLILESASTNQTSMYLCASSPSHGPLHFGNGTRLTVT.

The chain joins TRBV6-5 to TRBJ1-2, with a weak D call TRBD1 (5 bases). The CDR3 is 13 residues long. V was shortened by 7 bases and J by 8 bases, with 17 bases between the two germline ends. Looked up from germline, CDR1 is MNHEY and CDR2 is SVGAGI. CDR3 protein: CASTHGAGVGYTF. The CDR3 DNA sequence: TGTGCCAGCACCCACGGGGCAGGAGTAGGCTACACCTTC.

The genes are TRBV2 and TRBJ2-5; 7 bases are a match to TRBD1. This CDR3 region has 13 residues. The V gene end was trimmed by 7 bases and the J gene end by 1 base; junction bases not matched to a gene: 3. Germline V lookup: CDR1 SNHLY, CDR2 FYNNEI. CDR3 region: CASTRDSQETQYF. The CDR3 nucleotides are TGTGCCAGCACCAGGGACAGCCAAGAGACCCAGTACTTC.

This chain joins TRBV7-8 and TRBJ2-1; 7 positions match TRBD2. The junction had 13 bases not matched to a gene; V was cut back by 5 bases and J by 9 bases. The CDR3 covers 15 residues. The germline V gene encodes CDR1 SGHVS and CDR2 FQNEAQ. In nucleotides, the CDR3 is TGTGCCAGCAGCGAATCGGGGGGACCGGCCGGTGAGCAGTTCTTC. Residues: CASSESGGPAGEQFF.

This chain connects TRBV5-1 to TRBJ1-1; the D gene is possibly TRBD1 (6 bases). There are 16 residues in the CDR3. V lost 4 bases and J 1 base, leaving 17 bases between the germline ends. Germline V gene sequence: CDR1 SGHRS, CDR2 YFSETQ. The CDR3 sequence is CASSGTRQAPNTEAFF. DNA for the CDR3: TGCGCCAGCAGCGGTACCAGACAGGCCCCGAACACTGAAGCTTTCTTT. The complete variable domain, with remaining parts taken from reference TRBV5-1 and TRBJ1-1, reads KAGVTQTPRYLIKTRGQQVTLSCSPISGHRSVSWYQQTPGQGLQFLFEYFSETQRNKGNFPGRFSGRQFSNSRSEMNVSTLELGDSALYLCASSGTRQAPNTEAFFGQGTRLTVV.

The DNA for the CDR3 is TGTGCCAGCAGTTACTCAGGGGAGGTTGAAAAACTGTTTTTT. This gives the protein CASSYSGEVEKLFF. This chain joins TRBV6-6 and TRBJ1-4; perhaps TRBD1 as D (5 bases). The CDR3 spans 14 residues. Per germline, CDR1 MNHNY and CDR2 SVGAGI (reference sequence). The V end was cut by 0 bases, the J end by 7 bases, with 9 bases between.

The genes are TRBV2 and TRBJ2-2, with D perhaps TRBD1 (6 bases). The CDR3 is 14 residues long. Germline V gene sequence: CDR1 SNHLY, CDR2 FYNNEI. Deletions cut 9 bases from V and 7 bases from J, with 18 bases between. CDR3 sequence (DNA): TGTGCCAGTGATGCCGGGACAACCTACGGGGAGCTGTTTTTT. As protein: CASDAGTTYGELFF.

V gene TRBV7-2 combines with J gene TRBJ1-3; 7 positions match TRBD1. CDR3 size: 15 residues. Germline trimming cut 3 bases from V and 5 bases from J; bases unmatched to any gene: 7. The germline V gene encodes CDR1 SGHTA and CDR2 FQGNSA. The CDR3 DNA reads TGTGCCAGCAGCTTTTCGGAACAGGGGCGAAACACCATATATTTT. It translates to CASSFSEQGRNTIYF.

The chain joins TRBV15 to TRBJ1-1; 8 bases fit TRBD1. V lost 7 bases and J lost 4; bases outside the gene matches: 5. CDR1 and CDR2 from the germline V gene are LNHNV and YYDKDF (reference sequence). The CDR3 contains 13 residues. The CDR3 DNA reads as TGTGCCACCATAGGACAGGGTGGCACTGAAGCTTTCTTT. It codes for CATIGQGGTEAFF. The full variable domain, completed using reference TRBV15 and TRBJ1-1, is DAMVIQNPRYQVTQFGKPVTLSCSQTLNHNVMYWYQQKSSQAPKLLFHYYDKDFNNEADTPDNFQSRRPNTSFCFLDIRSPGLGDTAMYLCATIGQGGTEAFFGQGTRLTVV.

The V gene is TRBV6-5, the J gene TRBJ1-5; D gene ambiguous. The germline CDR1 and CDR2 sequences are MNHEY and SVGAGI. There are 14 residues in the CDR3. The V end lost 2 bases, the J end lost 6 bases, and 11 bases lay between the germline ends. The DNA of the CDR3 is TGTGCCAGCAGTTACCCGGCCCGTAGTCAGCCCCAGCATTTT. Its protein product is CASSYPARSQPQHF.

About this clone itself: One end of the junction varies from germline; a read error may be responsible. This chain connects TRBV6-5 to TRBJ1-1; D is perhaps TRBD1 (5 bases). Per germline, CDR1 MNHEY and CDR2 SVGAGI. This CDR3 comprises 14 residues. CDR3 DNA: TGTGCCAGCAGGTCGGGACGGATGAACACTGAAGATTTCTTT. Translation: CASRSGRMNTEDFF.

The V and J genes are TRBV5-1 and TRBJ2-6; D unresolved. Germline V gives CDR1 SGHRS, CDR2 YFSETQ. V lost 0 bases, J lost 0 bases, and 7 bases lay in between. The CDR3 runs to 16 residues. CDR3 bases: TGCGCCAGCAGCTTGGCACGGAACTCTGGGGCCAACGTCCTGACTTTC. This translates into CASSLARNSGANVLTF.

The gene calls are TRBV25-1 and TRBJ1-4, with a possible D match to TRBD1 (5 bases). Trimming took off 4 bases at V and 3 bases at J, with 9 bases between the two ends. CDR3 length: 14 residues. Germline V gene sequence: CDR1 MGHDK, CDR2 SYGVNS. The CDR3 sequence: CASSVTGSNEKLFF. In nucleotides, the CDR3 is TGTGCCAGCAGTGTAACAGGTTCTAATGAAAAACTGTTTTTT.

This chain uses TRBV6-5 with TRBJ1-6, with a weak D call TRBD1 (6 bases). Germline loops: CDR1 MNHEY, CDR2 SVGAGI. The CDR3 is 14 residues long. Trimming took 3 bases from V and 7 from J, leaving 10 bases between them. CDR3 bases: TGTGCCAGCAGTTATCAGGGGACCAATTCACCCCTCCACTTT. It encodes CASSYQGTNSPLHF.

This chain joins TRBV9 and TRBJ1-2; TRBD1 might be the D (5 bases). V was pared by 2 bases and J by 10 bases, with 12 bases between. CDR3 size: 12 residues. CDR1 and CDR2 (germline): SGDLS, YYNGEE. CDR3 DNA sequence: TGTGCCAGCAGCGTGAGGCAGGGAATCTACACCTTC. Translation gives CASSVRQGIYTF.

In DNA form, the CDR3 reads TGTGCCAGCAGTGTGACAGGGGGACTTGAAGCTTTCTTT. Translation gives CASSVTGGLEAFF. This rearrangement joins TRBV25-1 to TRBJ1-1; 9 bases line up with TRBD1. Germline lookup yields CDR1 MGHDK and CDR2 SYGVNS. V trimming: 4 bases; J trimming: 7 bases; junction bases outside the gene matches: 4. CDR3 length: 13 residues.

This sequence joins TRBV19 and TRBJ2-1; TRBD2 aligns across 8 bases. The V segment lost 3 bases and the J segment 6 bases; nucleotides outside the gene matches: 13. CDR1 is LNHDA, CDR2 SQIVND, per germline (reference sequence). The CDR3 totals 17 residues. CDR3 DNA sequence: TGTGCCAGTAGTATTGCGTTCGCCGGGGGGGCGATCAATGAGCAGTTCTTC. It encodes CASSIAFAGGAINEQFF.

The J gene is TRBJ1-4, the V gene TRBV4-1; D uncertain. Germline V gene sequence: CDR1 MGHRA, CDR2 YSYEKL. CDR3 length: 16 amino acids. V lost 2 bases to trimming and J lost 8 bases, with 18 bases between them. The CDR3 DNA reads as TGCGCCAGCAGCCAACCGGGAGAAGGGAGGAGAGAAAAACTGTTTTTT. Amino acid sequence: CASSQPGEGRREKLFF.

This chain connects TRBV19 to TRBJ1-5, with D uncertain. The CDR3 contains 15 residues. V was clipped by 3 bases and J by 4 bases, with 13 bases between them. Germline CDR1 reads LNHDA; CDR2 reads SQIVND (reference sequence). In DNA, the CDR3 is TGTGCCAGTAGTATGGTAGTGGCCCATAATCAGCCCCAGCATTTT. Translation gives CASSMVVAHNQPQHF. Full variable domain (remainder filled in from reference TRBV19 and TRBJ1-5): DGGITQSPKYLFRKEGQNVTLSCEQNLNHDAMYWYRQDPGQGLRLIYYSQIVNDFQKGDIAEGYSVSREKKESFPLTVTSAQKNPTAFYLCASSMVVAHNQPQHFGDGTRLSIL.

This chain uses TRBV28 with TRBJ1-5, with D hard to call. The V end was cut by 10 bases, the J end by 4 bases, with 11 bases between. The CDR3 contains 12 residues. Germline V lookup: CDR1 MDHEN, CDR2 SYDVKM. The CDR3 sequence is CATASGNQPQHF. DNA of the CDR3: TGTGCCACCGCGTCGGGGAATCAGCCCCAGCATTTT.

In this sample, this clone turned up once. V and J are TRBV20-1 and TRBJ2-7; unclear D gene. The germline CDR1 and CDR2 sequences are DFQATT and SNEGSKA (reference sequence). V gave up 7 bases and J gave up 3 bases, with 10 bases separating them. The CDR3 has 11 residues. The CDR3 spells CSVPQVYEQYF. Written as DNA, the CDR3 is TGCAGTGTCCCCCAAGTCTACGAGCAGTACTTC.

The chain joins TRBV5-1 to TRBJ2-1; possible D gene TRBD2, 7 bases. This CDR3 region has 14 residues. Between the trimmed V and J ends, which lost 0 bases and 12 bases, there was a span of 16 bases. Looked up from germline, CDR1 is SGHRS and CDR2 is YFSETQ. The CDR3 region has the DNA TGCGCCAGCAGCTTGGCCGGGGGGCCCAGCCGGCAGTTCTTC. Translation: CASSLAGGPSRQFF.

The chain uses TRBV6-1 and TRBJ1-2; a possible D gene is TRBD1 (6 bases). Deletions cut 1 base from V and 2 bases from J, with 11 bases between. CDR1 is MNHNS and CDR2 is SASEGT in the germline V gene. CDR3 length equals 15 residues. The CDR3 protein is CASSEGGTRNYGYTF. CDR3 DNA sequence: TGTGCCAGCAGTGAAGGAGGGACACGAAACTATGGCTACACCTTC.

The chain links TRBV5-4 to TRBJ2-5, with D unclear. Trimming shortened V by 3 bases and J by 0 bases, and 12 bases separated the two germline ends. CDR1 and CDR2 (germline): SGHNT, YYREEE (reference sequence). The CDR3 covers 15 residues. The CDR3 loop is CASSYPSAYQETQYF. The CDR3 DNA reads TGTGCCAGCAGCTACCCCTCGGCGTACCAAGAGACCCAGTACTTC.

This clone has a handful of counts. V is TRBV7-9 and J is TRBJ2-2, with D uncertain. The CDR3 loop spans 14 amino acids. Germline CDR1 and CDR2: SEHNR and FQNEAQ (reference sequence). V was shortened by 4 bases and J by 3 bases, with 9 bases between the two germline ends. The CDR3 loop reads CASSYDGHTGELFF. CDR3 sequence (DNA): TGTGCCAGCAGCTACGACGGGCACACCGGGGAGCTGTTTTTT.